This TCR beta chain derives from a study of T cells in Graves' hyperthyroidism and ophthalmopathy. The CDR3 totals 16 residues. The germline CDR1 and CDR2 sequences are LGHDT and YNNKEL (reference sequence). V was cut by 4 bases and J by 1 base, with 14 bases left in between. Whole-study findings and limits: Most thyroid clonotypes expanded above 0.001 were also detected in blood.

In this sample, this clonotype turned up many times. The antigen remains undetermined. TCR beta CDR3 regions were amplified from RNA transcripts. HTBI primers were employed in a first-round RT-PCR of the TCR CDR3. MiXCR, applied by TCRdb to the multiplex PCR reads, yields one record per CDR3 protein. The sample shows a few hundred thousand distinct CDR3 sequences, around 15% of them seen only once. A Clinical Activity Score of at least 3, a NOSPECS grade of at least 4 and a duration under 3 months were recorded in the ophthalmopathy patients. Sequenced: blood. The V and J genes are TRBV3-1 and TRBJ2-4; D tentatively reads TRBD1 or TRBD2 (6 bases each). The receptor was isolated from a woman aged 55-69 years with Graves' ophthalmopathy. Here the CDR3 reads CASSPGDTPAKNIQYF. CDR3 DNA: TGTGCCAGCAGCCCGGGGGACACCCCGGCCAAAAACATTCAGTACTTC.